This T cell receptor beta chain was sequenced during a study of shared clonotypes between healthy human individuals. General study results and limits: Generation of non-shared clonotypes was less probable than generation of clonotypes shared by all four donors.

For this clone: Its target is unknown.

Sequenced by immunoSEQ multiplex PCR; TCRdb stores in-frame clones only, minus some. The top ten clones hold 0.1% to 0.15% of a sample with roughly 2 million clones, over 85% of them seen once. The sequenced sample was naive CD4+ T cells sorted from blood. Subset here: CD45RA+ positively selected. The sequence came from a man aged 18 to 29 in good health.

The CDR3 loop is CASSLNRGLNTEAFF. CDR3 coding DNA: TGTGCCAGCAGTCTAAACCGGGGGCTCAACACTGAAGCTTTCTTT. V usage is TRBV2 and J usage is TRBJ1-1; D perhaps matches TRBD1 (6 bases). CDR1 and CDR2 from the germline V gene are SNHLY and FYNNEI. The CDR3 totals 15 residues. With 5 bases removed from V and 2 bases from J, the gap between germline ends came to 15 bases.